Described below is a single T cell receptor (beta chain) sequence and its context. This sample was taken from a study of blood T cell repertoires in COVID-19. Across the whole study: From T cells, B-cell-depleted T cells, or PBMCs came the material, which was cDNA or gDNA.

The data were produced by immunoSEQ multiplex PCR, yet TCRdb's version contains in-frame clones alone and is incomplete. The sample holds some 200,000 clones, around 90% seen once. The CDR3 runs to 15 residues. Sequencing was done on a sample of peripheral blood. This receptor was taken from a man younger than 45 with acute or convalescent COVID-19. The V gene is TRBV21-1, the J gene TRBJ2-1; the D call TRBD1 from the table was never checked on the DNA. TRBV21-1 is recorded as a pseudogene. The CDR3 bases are TGTGCCGGCGATCCTTTTGACAGGGGGAACAATGAGCAGTTCTTC. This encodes CAGDPFDRGNNEQFF.